A single sample is the source of the 21 T cell receptor beta chains below, sequenced in a study of early T cells in non-severe SARS-CoV-2 infection. MiXCR, applied by TCRdb to the 5' RACE reads, yields one record per CDR3 protein. This table holds 75,000 to 90,000 distinct CDR3 sequences, more than 13% found once. The specimen sequenced was whole blood. The receptors stem from an adult who was a healthcare worker with PCR-confirmed SARS-CoV-2 infection or an uninfected control (not recorded which).

In its sample, this clonotype was seen many times. The chain is built from TRBV12-3 or TRBV12-4 and TRBJ2-1, with 10 positions matching TRBD2. J lost 9 bases, V lost 5 bases, and 13 bases had no gene match. This CDR3 comprises 16 residues. The CDR3 DNA is TGTGCCAGCAGTCTCCTAGCGGGAGAACCTCCGGGTGAGCAGTTCTTC. The encoded protein is CASSLLAGEPPGEQFF.

This chain connects TRBV10-3 to TRBJ2-1; 13 nucleotides align to TRBD2. The V gene's germline CDR1 is ENHRY and CDR2 SYGVKD. The trim removed 0 bases at V and 10 bases at J, leaving 6 bases unmatched. CDR3 length: 16 residues. The CDR3 DNA follows: TGTGCCATCAGTGAGTCCAGGACTAGCGGGAGTCACGAGCAGTTCTTC. Its translation is CAISESRTSGSHEQFF.

Many counts were recorded for this clonotype. This chain connects TRBV29-1 to TRBJ2-7; D not certain. CDR3 size: 13 residues. Trimming took 4 bases from V and 0 from J, leaving 10 bases between them. CDR1 is SQVTM and CDR2 is ANQGSEA in the germline V gene. The CDR3 protein is CSVATRFSYEQYF. CDR3 DNA sequence: TGCAGCGTTGCAACCAGATTCTCCTACGAGCAGTACTTC.

The sample holds a few counts of this clonotype. The J gene is TRBJ2-3, the V gene TRBV7-9, with D hard to call. The CDR3 is 13 residues long. Germline-derived CDR1 and CDR2 are SEHNR and FQNEAQ (reference sequence). V lost 2 bases and J 8 bases, leaving 11 bases between the germline ends. CDR3 residues: CASSLLLLGTQYF. Written as DNA, the CDR3 is TGTGCCAGCAGCTTACTTCTTTTGGGTACGCAGTATTTT.

Only a few counts were recorded for this clonotype. The CDR3 loop reads CASSLIPYEQYF. In DNA, the CDR3 is TGTGCCAGCAGCTTAATACCCTACGAGCAGTACTTC. The chain uses TRBV7-6 and TRBJ2-7; D remains unclear. This CDR3 contains 12 residues. CDR1 and CDR2 (germline): SGHVS, FNYEAQ. Trimming removed 2 bases from V and 2 bases from J, with 4 bases in between.

This clonotype was observed many times. The rearrangement joins TRBV7-8 to TRBJ1-3, with TRBD1 as a possible D gene (6 bases). This CDR3 is 15 amino acids long. Germline values: CDR1 SGHVS, CDR2 FQNEAQ. The germline V and J ends were trimmed by 4 bases and 2 bases, with 12 bases remaining between them. The CDR3 DNA follows: TGTGCCAGCAGCTCCGGGACAAGGGCTGGAAACACCATATATTTT. Its translation is CASSSGTRAGNTIYF.

The chain employs TRBV20-1 and TRBJ2-7, with 7 positions matching TRBD2. The trim removed 0 bases at V and 2 bases at J, leaving 7 bases unmatched. This CDR3 has 15 residues. Germline values: CDR1 DFQATT, CDR2 SNEGSKA (reference sequence). The CDR3 loop is CSARDPKRGTYEQYF. The CDR3 DNA is TGCAGTGCTAGAGATCCCAAGCGGGGCACCTACGAGCAGTACTTC.

Many counts were recorded for this clonotype. The V and J genes are TRBV5-1 and TRBJ2-7; D is possibly TRBD2 (7 bases). This CDR3 comprises 14 residues. The V gene's germline CDR1 is SGHRS and CDR2 YFSETQ. Trimming stripped 1 base from V and 6 bases from J, with 14 bases between. CDR3 nucleotide sequence: TGCGCCAGCAGCTTGCCGGGGGGCACCGGCGAGCAGTACTTC. It yields the protein CASSLPGGTGEQYF.

This chain links TRBV24-1 with TRBJ1-1; the match to TRBD1 covers 9 bases. Trimming removed 4 bases from V and 0 bases from J; junction bases left unmatched: 5. The germline V gene has CDR1 KGHDR and CDR2 SFDVKD. The CDR3 spans 16 residues. The CDR3 DNA sequence: TGTGCCACCAGTGAGTACAGGGGGCTCATGAACACTGAAGCTTTCTTT. Its translation: CATSEYRGLMNTEAFF.

Worth noting for this clonotype: Relative to the germline gene, one junction end is altered; a read error may explain this. The CDR3 nucleotides are TGTGCCAGCAGCATTGTAGCGGGAGTATCCTCCGAGCAGTACTTC. As protein: CASSIVAGVSSEQYF. The chain has TRBV7-9 and TRBJ2-7, with 9 nucleotides matching TRBD2. The germline gives CDR1 SEHNR, CDR2 FQNEAQ (reference sequence). The CDR3 loop spans 15 amino acids.

This clonotype was observed a few times. This rearrangement joins TRBV5-1 to TRBJ2-1, with 13 bases lining up with TRBD2. The CDR3 has 16 amino acids. CDR1 SGHRS and CDR2 YFSETQ come from the germline V gene. Trimming cost V 6 bases and J 5 bases; bases outside gene matches: 8. CDR3 coding DNA: TGCGCCAGCACCAATAAGGGACTAGCGGGGAACAATGAGCAGTTCTTC. As protein: CASTNKGLAGNNEQFF.

This clonotype showed up just a few times. This rearrangement joins TRBV6-5 to TRBJ1-1; TRBD1 agrees at 7 bases. The CDR3 loop spans 14 amino acids. The germline V gene encodes CDR1 MNHEY and CDR2 SVGAGI. The V segment lost 6 bases and the J segment 5 bases; nucleotides outside the gene matches: 9. The CDR3 is CASSKTGRMTEAFF. The CDR3 coding sequence is TGTGCCAGCAGCAAGACAGGGAGGATGACTGAAGCTTTCTTT.

This clonotype has ten or more counts. The CDR3 DNA reads as TGTGCCAGCAGCCCCGGAGTTCAGGGCTACACCTTC. Protein sequence: CASSPGVQGYTF. V usage is TRBV12-3 or TRBV12-4 and J usage is TRBJ1-2, with unresolved D. This CDR3 has 12 residues. Trimming took 6 bases from V and 8 from J, leaving 13 bases between them.

This clonotype was found many times. The gene calls are TRBV28 and TRBJ2-4; no reliable D call. The CDR3 consists of 14 residues. Trimming pared 1 base from V and 2 bases from J, leaving 6 bases between. From germline, CDR1 is MDHEN and CDR2 SYDVKM. In DNA, the CDR3 is TGTGCCAGCAGTTTATCGTGGTCCAAAAACATTCAGTACTTC. It codes for CASSLSWSKNIQYF.

This clonotype was observed a few times. The rearrangement uses TRBV28 and TRBJ1-1, with a possible D match to TRBD1 (5 bases). Deletions cut 4 bases from V and 1 base from J, with 7 bases between. The CDR3 consists of 13 residues. Germline assignment: CDR1 MDHEN and CDR2 SYDVKM. The DNA of the CDR3 is TGTGCCAGCAGTTACACAGGGAACACTGAAGCTTTCTTT. Protein sequence: CASSYTGNTEAFF.

The rearrangement joins TRBV6-5 to TRBJ2-2, with TRBD2 matching 12 bases. Germline CDR1 is MNHEY and CDR2 is SVGAGI. J was trimmed by 4 bases and V by 5 bases; bases with no gene match: 2. This CDR3 has 15 amino acids. The CDR3 here is CASSPTSGSTGELFF. CDR3 in DNA: TGTGCCAGCAGTCCGACTAGCGGGAGCACCGGGGAGCTGTTTTTT.

This clonotype was seen repeatedly, ten times or more. V gene TRBV12-3 or TRBV12-4 combines with J gene TRBJ2-1; 8 bases fit TRBD2. The CDR3 has 15 residues. V lost 5 bases to trimming and J lost 0 bases; unmatched junction nucleotides: 3. CDR3 loop: CASSPGTSSYNEQFF. The DNA for the CDR3 is TGTGCCAGCAGTCCCGGGACTAGCTCCTACAATGAGCAGTTCTTC.

V usage is TRBV12-3 or TRBV12-4 and J usage is TRBJ1-2, with D perhaps TRBD1 (5 bases). Trimming cost V 1 base and J 6 bases, with 12 bases left between them. CDR3 length: 14 amino acids. The CDR3 region has the DNA TGTGCCAGCAGTTTAGTCGGGGCGGCCCATGGCTACACCTTC. Translation: CASSLVGAAHGYTF.

Only a few counts were recorded for this clonotype. The chain combines TRBV5-1 with TRBJ2-5; 7 bases fit TRBD1. Germline CDR1 and CDR2: SGHRS and YFSETQ. CDR3 length: 15 amino acids. The J segment lost 3 bases and the V segment lost 4 bases, leaving 9 bases of the junction unmatched. For the CDR3, the DNA is TGCGCCAGCAGCGACTACAGGGGAATGGAAGAGACCCAGTACTTC. Its protein product is CASSDYRGMEETQYF.

This clonotype was picked up a small number of times. This rearrangement joins TRBV15 to TRBJ2-4, with a tentative D call TRBD1 (6 bases). This CDR3 has 17 residues. CDR1 and CDR2 (germline): LNHNV, YYDKDF (reference sequence). Deletions cut 3 bases from V and 0 bases from J, with 15 bases between. CDR3 residues: CATSSDRDMLAKNIQYF. As DNA, the CDR3 is TGTGCCACCAGCAGTGATCGGGACATGCTAGCCAAAAACATTCAGTACTTC.

CDR3 DNA: TGTGCCAGCAGTTTGCTTTGGACGGGTAACACTGAAGCTTTCTTT. Translation gives CASSLLWTGNTEAFF. V is TRBV28 and J is TRBJ1-1; D remains ambiguous. In germline, CDR1 is MDHEN, CDR2 SYDVKM. The V gene lost 3 bases and the J gene lost 2 bases, with 13 bases spanning the gap. This CDR3 contains 15 residues.